This T cell receptor beta chain appears in the sequencing data of a study of response to subunit inactivated influenza vaccine (dated by TCRdb to 2016 to 2018). Regarding the study in general: Deep quantitative profiling of the T cell receptor repertoire was used in the study to follow responses to a trivalent subunit inactivated influenza vaccine. Broader findings and caveats from the paper: According to the authors, only a limited number of new T cells may be recruited by each seasonal influenza vaccination.

The protocol used for the library was RT-PCR. Sequencer: Illumina HiSeq 2500. The public reads were quality trimmed at Q25 with fastp and then assembled into clones with MiXCR by TCRdb, keeping productive beta chains. A single entry per CDR3 protein holds the most common genes and DNA from its merged rows. The sample has 400,000 to 650,000 distinct CDR3 sequences on record, around 7.7% of them singletons. The top ten hold around 13% of the sample. In the case of this clonotype: Which antigen it targets is not known. Base qualities are not recorded, but no much larger clone differs from it by a single base.

Measured from the cysteine to the phenylalanine, the CDR3 is 16 residues long. The CDR3 DNA has 48 bases and is translated from base 1. Compared with germline, V lacks 5 bases and J lacks 6 bases; bases without a gene match: 10. This TCR derives from a man aged 45 to 70 who received an inactivated influenza vaccine. Donor details come from another sample of the same person, matched by shared clones. The rearranged segments are TRBV12-3 or TRBV12-4 and TRBJ2-1, with TRBD2 identical over 10 junction bases. The source material was PBMCs from blood, sampled roughly 24 months after vaccination. The DNA sequence follows: TGTGCCAGCAGTCCCATTCTAGCGGGAGCGGGCAATGAGCAGTTCTTC. Translated, this gives CASSPILAGAGNEQFF.